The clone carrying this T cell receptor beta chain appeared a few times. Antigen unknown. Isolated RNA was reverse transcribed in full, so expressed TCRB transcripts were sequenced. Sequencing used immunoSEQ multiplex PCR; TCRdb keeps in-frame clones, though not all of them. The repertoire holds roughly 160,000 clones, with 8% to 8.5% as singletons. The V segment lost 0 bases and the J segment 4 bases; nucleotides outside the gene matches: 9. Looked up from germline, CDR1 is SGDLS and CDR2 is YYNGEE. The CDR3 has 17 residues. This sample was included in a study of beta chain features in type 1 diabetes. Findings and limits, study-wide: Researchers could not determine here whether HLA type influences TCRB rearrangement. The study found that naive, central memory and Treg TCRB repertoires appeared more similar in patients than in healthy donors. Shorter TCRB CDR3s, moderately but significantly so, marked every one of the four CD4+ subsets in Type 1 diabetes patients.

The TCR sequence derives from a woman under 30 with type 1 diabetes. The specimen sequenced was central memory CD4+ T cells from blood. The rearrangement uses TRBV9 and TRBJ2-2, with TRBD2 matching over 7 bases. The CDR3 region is CASSVEQGGRGTGELFF. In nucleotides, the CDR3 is TGTGCCAGCAGCGTAGAACAAGGCGGGAGAGGCACCGGGGAGCTGTTTTTT.